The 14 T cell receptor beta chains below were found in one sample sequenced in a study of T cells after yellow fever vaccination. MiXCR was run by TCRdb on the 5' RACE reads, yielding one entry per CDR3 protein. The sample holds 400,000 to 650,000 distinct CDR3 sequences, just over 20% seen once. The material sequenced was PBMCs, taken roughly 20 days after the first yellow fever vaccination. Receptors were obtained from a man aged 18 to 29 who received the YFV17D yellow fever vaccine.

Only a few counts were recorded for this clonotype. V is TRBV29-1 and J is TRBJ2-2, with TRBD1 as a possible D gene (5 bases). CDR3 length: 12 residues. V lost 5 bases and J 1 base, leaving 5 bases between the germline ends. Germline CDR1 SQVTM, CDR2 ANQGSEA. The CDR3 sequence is CSVTGNTGELFF. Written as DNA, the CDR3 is TGCAGCGTTACAGGGAACACCGGGGAGCTGTTTTTT.

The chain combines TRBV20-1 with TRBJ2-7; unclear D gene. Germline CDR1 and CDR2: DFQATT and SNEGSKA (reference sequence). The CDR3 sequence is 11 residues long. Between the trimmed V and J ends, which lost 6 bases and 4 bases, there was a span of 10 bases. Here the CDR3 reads CSASTSYEQYV. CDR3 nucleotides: TGCAGTGCCAGTACCTCATACGAGCAGTACGTC.

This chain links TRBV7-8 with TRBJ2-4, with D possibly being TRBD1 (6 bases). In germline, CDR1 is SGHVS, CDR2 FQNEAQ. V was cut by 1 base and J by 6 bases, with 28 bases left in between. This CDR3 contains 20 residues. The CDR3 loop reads CASSLVGTKSSSDGLNIQYF. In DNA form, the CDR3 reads TGTGCCAGCAGCTTAGTAGGGACAAAATCTTCCTCGGACGGACTAAACATTCAGTACTTC.

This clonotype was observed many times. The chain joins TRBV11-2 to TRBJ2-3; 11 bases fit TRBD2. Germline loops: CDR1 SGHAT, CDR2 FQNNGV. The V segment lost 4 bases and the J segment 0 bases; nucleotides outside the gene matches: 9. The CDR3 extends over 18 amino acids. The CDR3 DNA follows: TGTGCCAGCAGCTCCCTACTAGCGGGGGTAACTAGCACAGATACGCAGTATTTT. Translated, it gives CASSSLLAGVTSTDTQYF.

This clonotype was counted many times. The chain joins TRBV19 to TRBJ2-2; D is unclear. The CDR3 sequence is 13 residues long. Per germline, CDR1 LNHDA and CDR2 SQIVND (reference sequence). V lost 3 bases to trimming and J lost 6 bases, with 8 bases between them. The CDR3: CASSIRASGELFF. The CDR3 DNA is TGTGCCAGTAGTATTCGGGCCTCCGGGGAGCTGTTTTTT.

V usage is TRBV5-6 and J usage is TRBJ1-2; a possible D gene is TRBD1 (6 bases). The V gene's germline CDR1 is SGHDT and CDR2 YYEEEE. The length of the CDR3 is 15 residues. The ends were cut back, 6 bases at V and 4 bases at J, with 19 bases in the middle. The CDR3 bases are TGTGCCAGCACCTATGGGACATCCGGACCCTATGGCTACACCTTC. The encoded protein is CASTYGTSGPYGYTF.

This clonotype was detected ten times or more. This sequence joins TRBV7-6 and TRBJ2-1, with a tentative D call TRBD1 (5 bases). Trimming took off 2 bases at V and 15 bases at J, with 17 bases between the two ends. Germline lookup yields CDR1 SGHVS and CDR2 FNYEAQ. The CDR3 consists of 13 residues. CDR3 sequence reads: CASSLQDARDRFF. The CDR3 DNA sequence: TGTGCCAGCAGCTTACAGGACGCCAGGGATCGGTTCTTC.

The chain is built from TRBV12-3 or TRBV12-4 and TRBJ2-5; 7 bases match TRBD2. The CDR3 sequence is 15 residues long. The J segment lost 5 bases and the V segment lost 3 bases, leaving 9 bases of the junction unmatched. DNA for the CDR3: TGTGCCAGCAGTTTTTCGGAGCGGGAAAGGGAGACCCAGTACTTC. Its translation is CASSFSERERETQYF.

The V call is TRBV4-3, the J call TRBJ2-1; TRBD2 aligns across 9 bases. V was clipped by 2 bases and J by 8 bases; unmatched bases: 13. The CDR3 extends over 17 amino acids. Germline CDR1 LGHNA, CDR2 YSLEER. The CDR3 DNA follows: TGCGCCAGCAGCCAACCCACGCCAGCGGGGGGTGTAGATGAGCAGTTCTTC. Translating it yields CASSQPTPAGGVDEQFF.

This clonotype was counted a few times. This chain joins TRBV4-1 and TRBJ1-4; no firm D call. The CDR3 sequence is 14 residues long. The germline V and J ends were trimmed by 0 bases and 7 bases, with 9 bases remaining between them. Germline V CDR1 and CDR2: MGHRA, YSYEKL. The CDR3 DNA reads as TGCGCCAGCAGCCAAGAATATACGGGTGAAAAACTGTTTTTT. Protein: CASSQEYTGEKLFF.

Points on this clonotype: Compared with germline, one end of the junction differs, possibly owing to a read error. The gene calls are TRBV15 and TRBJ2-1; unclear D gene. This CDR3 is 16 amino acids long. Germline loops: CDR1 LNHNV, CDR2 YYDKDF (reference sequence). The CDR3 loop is CATSTWSSRMNNEQFF. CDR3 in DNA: TGTGCCACAAGCACATGGTCGTCTCGGATGAACAATGAGCAGTTCTTC.

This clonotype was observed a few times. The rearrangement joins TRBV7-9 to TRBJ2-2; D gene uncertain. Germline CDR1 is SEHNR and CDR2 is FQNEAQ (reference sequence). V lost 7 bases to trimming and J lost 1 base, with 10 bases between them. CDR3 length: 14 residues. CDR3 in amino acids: CASTQFLNTGELFF. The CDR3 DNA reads TGTGCCAGCACCCAGTTTCTGAACACCGGGGAGCTGTTTTTT. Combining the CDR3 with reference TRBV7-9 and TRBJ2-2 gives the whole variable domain DTGVSQNPRHKITKRGQNVTFRCDPISEHNRLYWYRQTLGQGPEFLTYFQNEAQLEKSRLLSDRFSAERPKGSFSTLEIQRTEQGDSAMYLCASTQFLNTGELFFGEGSRLTVL.

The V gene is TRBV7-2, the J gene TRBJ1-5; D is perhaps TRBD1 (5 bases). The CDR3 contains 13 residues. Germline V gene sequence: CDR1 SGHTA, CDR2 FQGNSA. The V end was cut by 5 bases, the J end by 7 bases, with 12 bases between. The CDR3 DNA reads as TGTGCCAGCAGCGGGGGACCGGGACAGCCCCAGCATTTT. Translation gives CASSGGPGQPQHF.

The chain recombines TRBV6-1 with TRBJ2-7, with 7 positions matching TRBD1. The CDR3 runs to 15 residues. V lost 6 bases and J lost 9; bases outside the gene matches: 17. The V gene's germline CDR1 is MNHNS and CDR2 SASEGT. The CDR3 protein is CASRQNRGELRGQYV. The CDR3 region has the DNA TGTGCCAGCAGACAAAACAGGGGCGAACTACGCGGGCAGTACGTC.